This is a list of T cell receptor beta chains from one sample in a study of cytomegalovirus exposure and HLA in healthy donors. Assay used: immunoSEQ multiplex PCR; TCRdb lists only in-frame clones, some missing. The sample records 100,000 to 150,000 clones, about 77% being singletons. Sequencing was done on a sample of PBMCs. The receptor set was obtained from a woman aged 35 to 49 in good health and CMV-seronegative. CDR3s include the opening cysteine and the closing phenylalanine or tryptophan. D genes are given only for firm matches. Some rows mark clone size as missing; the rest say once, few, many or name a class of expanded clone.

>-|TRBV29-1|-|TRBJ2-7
CSVEIWTREAYEQYF
TGCAGCGTTGAGATCTGGACAAGGGAGGCCTACGAGCAGTACTTC
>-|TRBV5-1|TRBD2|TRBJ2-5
CASSGGTSGGLETQYF
TGCGCCAGCAGCGGTGGGACTAGCGGGGGGCTTGAGACCCAGTACTTC
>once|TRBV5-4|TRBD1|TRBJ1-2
CASSSVTGAFNYGYTF
TGTGCCAGCAGCTCTGTTACAGGGGCCTTTAACTATGGCTACACCTTC
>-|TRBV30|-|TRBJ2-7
CAWSLFGGEQYF
TGTGCCTGGAGTTTATTTGGAGGCGAGCAGTACTTC
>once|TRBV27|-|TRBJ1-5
CASSFLSTGNQPQHF
TGTGCCAGCAGTTTCCTCTCCACAGGTAATCAGCCCCAGCATTTT
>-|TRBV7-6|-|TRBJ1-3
CASSFVGLGNTIYF
TGTGCCAGCAGCTTCGTGGGCCTAGGAAACACCATATATTTT
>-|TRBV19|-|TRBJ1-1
CASSPTRGTEAFF
TGTGCCAGTAGTCCGACTCGAGGGACTGAAGCTTTCTTT
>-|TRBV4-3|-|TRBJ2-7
CASSQDGISYEQYF
TGCGCCAGCAGCCAAGACGGTATTTCCTACGAGCAGTACTTC
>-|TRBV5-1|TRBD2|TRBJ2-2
CASTDLAGNTGELFF
TGCGCCAGCACCGATCTAGCGGGTAACACCGGGGAGCTGTTTTTT
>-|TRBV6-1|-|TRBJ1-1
CASRTQGAKAFF
TGTGCCAGCAGGACCCAAGGAGCTAAAGCTTTCTTT
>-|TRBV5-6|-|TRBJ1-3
CASSLALGASGNTIYF
TGTGCCAGCAGCTTGGCCCTGGGGGCATCTGGAAACACCATATATTTT
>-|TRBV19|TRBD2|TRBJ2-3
CASSTLGASGVGTDTQYF
TGTGCCAGTAGTACCCTAGGGGCTAGCGGGGTTGGGACAGATACGCAGTATTTT
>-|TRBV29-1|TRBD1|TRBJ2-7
CSVPGTGDLSYEQYF
TGCAGCGTTCCCGGGACAGGGGACCTCTCCTACGAGCAGTACTTC
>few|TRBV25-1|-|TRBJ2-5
CASSGTLQRPETQYF
TGTGCCAGCAGTGGTACCCTACAGAGACCGGAGACCCAGTACTTC
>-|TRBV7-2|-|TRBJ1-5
CASSPVRRLSGNQPQHF
TGTGCCAGCAGCCCCGTAAGACGGTTAAGCGGGAATCAGCCCCAGCATTTT
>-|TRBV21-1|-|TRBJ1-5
CASSKGEGMSNQPQHF
TGTGCCAGCAGCAAAGGGGAGGGGATGAGCAATCAGCCCCAGCATTTT
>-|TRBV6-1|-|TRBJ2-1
CASSEASRTTNNEQFF
TGTGCCAGCAGTGAAGCGTCCCGGACTACTAACAATGAGCAGTTCTTC
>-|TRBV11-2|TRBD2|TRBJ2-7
CASSSMLAGGSYEQYF
TGTGCCAGCAGCTCAATGCTAGCGGGGGGATCCTACGAGCAGTACTTC
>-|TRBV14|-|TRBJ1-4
CASSQFSGINEKLFF
TGTGCCAGCAGCCAGTTTTCGGGGATTAATGAAAAACTGTTTTTT
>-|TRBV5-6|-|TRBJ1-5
CASSLGTNQPQHF
TGTGCCAGCAGCTTGGGGACTAATCAGCCCCAGCATTTT
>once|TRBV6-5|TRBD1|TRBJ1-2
CASVQGANYGYTF
TGTGCCAGTGTACAGGGGGCTAACTATGGCTACACCTTC
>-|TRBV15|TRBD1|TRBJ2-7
CATSRVLGTGNYEQYF
TGTGCCACCAGCAGAGTGCTCGGGACAGGTAACTACGAGCAGTACTTC
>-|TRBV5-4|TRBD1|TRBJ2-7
CASSRQGAGGHEQYF
TGTGCCAGCAGCCGACAGGGGGCGGGAGGACACGAGCAGTACTTC
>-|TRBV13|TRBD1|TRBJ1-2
CASSPPGQGAVGYTF
TGTGCCAGCAGCCCTCCGGGACAGGGGGCGGTTGGCTACACCTTC
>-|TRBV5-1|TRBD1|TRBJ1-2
CASSLLTGGTNGYTF
TGCGCCAGCAGCTTGCTGACAGGGGGCACGAATGGCTACACCTTC
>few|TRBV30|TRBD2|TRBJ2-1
CAWSVSSGYNEQFF
TGTGCCTGGAGTGTATCTAGCGGGTACAATGAGCAGTTCTTC
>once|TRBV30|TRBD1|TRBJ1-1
CAWSVQGCGAFF
TGTGCCTGGAGTGTACAGGGGTGCGGAGCTTTCTTT
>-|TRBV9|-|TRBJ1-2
CASTLAGGTVGGYTF
TGTGCCAGCACCCTTGCGGGAGGGACCGTGGGTGGCTACACCTTC
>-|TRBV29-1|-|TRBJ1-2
CSVITGENYGYTF
TGCAGCGTTATAACAGGCGAAAACTATGGCTACACCTTC
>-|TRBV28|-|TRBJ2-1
CASSFINEQFF
TGTGCCAGCAGTTTTATCAATGAGCAGTTCTTC
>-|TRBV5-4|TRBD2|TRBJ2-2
CASSLRGGAPGELFF
TGTGCCAGCAGCTTGCGGGGGGGGGCCCCCGGGGAGCTGTTTTTT
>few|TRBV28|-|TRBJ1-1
CASRGVSNTEAFF
TGTGCCAGCCGGGGGGTTTCGAACACTGAAGCTTTCTTT
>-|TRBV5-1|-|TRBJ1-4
CAGRLAGEKLFF
TGCGCCGGCAGGCTAGCCGGGGAAAAACTGTTTTTT
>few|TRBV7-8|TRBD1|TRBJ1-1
CASSSRQGRTEAFF
TGTGCCAGCAGCTCACGACAGGGGAGGACTGAAGCTTTCTTT
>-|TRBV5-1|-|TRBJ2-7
CASSFGGSNYEQYF
TGCGCCAGCAGCTTTGGGGGGTCAAACTACGAGCAGTACTTC
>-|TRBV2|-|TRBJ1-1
CASSEMEGSTEAFF
TGTGCCAGCAGTGAAATGGAGGGAAGCACTGAAGCTTTCTTT
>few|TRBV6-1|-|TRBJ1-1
CASSKGDTYMEAFF
TGTGCCAGCAGTAAGGGGGACACCTATATGGAAGCTTTCTTT
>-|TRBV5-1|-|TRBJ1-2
CASSSYSNYGYTF
TGCGCCAGCAGCTCCTACTCTAACTATGGCTACACCTTC
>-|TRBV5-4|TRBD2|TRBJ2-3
CASRTSGGATDTQYF
TGTGCCAGCAGGACTAGCGGGGGGGCCACAGATACGCAGTATTTT
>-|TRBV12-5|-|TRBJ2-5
CASGPAGGLRETQYF
TGTGCTAGTGGTCCCGCCGGGGGGCTCAGGGAGACCCAGTACTTC
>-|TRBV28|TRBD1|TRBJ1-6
CASSFLTGTSSPLHF
TGTGCCAGCAGCTTTTTGACAGGGACGAGTTCACCCCTCCACTTT
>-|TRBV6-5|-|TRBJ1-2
CASRRGGGAYGYTF
TGTGCCAGCAGACGCGGGGGGGGAGCCTATGGCTACACCTTC
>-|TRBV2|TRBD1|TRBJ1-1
CASSENRGLMAEAFF
TGTGCCAGCAGTGAAAACAGGGGGCTGATGGCTGAAGCTTTCTTT
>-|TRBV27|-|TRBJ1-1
CASSSYDLNTEAFF
TGTGCCAGCAGCTCCTACGATTTGAACACTGAAGCTTTCTTT
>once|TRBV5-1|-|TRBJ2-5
CASTLTGVNEETQYF
TGCGCCAGCACCTTAACCGGGGTCAACGAAGAGACCCAGTACTTC
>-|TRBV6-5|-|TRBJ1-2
CASTKPGVIGGYTF
TGTGCCAGCACCAAACCAGGGGTTATTGGTGGCTACACCTTC
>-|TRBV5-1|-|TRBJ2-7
CASSPGGSSGVYEQYF
TGCGCCAGCAGCCCCGGAGGTAGCTCCGGAGTCTACGAGCAGTACTTC
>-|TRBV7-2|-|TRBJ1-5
CASSTRGQPQHF
TGTGCCAGCAGCACGAGGGGGCAGCCCCAGCATTTT
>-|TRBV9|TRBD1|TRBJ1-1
CASSPDRADTEAFF
TGTGCCAGCAGCCCCGACAGGGCGGACACTGAAGCTTTCTTT
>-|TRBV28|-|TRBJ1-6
CASSPPLWSPLHF
TGTGCCAGCAGTCCACCACTTTGGTCACCCCTCCACTTT
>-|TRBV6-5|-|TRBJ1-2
CASSYSPQGRYGYTF
TGTGCCAGCAGTTACTCCCCCCAGGGTCGCTATGGCTACACCTTC
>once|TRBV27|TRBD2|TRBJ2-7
CASSRLAGGTTYEQYF
TGTGCCAGCAGTCGGCTAGCGGGGGGAACGACCTACGAGCAGTACTTC
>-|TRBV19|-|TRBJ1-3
CASIDQGSTGNTIYF
TGTGCCAGTATCGATCAGGGATCAACTGGAAACACCATATATTTT
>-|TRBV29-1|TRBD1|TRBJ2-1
CGTGQGDNEQFF
TGCGGAACGGGACAGGGCGATAATGAGCAGTTCTTC